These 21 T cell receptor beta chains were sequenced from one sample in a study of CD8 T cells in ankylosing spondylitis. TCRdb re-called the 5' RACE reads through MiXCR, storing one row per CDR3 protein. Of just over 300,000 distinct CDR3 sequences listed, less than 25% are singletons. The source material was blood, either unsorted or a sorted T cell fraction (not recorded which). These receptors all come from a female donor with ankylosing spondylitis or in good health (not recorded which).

In nucleotides, the CDR3 is TGTGCCAGCAGCGTAGTCCCTCAGGACGGGGAGCTGTTTTTT. Its protein product is CASSVVPQDGELFF. The chain carries TRBV9 and TRBJ2-2; D uncertain. The germline gives CDR1 SGDLS, CDR2 YYNGEE. This CDR3 comprises 14 residues. V was trimmed by 0 bases and J by 7 bases, leaving 10 bases between them.

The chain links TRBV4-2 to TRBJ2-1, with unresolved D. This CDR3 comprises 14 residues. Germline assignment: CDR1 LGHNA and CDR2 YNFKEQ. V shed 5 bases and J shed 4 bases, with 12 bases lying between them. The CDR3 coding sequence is TGTGCCAGCAGCACTGATATCACTTACAATGAGCAGTTCTTC. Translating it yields CASSTDITYNEQFF.

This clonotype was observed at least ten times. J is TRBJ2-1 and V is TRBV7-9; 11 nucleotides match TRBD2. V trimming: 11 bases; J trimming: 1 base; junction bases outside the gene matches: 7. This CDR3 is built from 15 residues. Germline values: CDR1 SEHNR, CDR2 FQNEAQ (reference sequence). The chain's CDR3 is CAGETSGTSYNEQFF. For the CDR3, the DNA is TGTGCCGGTGAGACTAGCGGGACTTCCTACAATGAGCAGTTCTTC.

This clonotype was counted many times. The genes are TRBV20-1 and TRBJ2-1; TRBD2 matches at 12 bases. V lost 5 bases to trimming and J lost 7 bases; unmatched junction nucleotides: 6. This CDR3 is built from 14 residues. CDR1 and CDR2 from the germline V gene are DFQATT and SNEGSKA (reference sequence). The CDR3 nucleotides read TGCAGTGCTCCTAGCGGGAGGGCGGAGAATGAGCAGTTCTTC. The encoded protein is CSAPSGRAENEQFF.

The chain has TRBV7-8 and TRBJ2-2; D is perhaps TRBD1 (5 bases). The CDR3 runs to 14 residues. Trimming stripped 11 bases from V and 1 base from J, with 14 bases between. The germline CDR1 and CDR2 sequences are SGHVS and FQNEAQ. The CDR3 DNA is TGTGCCGTTAAGGGGTCCCAGAACACCGGGGAGCTGTTTTTT. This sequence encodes CAVKGSQNTGELFF.

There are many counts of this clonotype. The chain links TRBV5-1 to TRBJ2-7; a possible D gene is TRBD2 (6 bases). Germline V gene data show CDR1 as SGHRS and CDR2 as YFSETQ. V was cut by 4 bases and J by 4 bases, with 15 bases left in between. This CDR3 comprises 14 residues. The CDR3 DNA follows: TGCGCCAGCAGCCTGGAGGGCCCCCCGTACGAGCAGTACTTC. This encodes CASSLEGPPYEQYF. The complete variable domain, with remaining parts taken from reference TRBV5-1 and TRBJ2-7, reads KAGVTQTPRYLIKTRGQQVTLSCSPISGHRSVSWYQQTPGQGLQFLFEYFSETQRNKGNFPGRFSGRQFSNSRSEMNVSTLELGDSALYLCASSLEGPPYEQYFGPGTRLTVT.

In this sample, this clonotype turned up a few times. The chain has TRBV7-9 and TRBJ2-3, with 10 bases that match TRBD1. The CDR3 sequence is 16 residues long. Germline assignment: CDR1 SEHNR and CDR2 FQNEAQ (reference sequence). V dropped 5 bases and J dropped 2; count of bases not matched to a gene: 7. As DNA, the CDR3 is TGTGCCAGCAGCCCAAAGGGGACAGGGGCCACAGATACGCAGTATTTT. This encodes CASSPKGTGATDTQYF.

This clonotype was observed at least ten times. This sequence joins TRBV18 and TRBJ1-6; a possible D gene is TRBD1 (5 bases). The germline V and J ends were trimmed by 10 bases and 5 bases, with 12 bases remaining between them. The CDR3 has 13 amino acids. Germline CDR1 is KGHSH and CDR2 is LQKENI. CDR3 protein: CATRDRDNSPLHF. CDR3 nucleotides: TGTGCCACCAGGGACCGCGATAATTCACCCCTCCACTTT. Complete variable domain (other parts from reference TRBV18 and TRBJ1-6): NAGVMQNPRHLVRRRGQEARLRCSPMKGHSHVYWYRQLPEEGLKFMVYLQKENIIDESGMPKERFSAEFPKEGPSILRIQQVVRGDSAAYFCATRDRDNSPLHFGNGTRLTVT.

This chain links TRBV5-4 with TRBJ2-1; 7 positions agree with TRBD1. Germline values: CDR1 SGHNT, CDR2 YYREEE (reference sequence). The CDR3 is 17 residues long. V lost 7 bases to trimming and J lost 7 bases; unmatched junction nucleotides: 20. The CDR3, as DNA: TGTGCCAGCTCCCCAAGGCCGAGGACAGGAGGAAGAAATGAGCAGTTCTTC. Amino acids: CASSPRPRTGGRNEQFF.

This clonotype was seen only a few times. CDR3 bases: TGTGCCAGCACCCGCGGAAGACGTTCTGGGGCCAACGTCCTGACTTTC. Translated: CASTRGRRSGANVLTF. V is TRBV6-1 and J is TRBJ2-6; D is uncertain. This CDR3 is built from 16 residues. The germline CDR1 and CDR2 sequences are MNHNS and SASEGT. V was clipped by 7 bases and J by 1 base, with 14 bases between them.

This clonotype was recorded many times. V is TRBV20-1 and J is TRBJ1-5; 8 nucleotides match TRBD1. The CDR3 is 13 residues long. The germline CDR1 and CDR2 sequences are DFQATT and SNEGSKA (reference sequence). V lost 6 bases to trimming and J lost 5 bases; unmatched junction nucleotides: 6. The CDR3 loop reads CSALDRGDQPQHF. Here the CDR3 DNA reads TGCAGTGCACTAGACAGGGGCGATCAGCCCCAGCATTTT.

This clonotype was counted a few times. Here the CDR3 DNA reads TGTGCCAGCAGCTCCCGGACAGGGAGGGAACCTTTCTTT. Encoded protein: CASSSRTGREPFF. This chain uses TRBV7-2 with TRBJ1-1; TRBD1 aligns across 8 bases. Trimming took 4 bases from V and 12 from J; bases not matched to a gene: 10. CDR1 is SGHTA and CDR2 is FQGNSA in the germline V gene. This CDR3 is built from 13 residues.

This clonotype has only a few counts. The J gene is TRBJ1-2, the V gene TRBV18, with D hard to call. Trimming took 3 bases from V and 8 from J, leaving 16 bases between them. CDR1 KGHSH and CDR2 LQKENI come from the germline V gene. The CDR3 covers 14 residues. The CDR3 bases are TGTGCCAGCTCACCGTCAGGTCCCTCTATCGGCTACACCTTC. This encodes CASSPSGPSIGYTF.

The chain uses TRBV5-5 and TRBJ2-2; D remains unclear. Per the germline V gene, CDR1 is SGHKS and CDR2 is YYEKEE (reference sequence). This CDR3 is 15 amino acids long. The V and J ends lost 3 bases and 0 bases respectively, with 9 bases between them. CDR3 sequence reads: CASSWQSSNTGELFF. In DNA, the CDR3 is TGTGCCAGCAGCTGGCAGTCCTCGAACACCGGGGAGCTGTTTTTT. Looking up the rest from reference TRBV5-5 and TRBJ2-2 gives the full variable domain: DAGVTQSPTHLIKTRGQQVTLRCSPISGHKSVSWYQQVLGQGPQFIFQYYEKEERGRGNFPDRFSARQFPNYSSELNVNALLLGDSALYLCASSWQSSNTGELFFGEGSRLTVL.

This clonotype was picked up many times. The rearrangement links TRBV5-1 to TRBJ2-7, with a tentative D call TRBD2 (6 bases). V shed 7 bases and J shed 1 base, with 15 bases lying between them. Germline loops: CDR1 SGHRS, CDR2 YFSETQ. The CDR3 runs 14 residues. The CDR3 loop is CASGLGGASYEQYF. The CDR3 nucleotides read TGCGCCAGCGGATTGGGAGGCGCTTCCTACGAGCAGTACTTC.

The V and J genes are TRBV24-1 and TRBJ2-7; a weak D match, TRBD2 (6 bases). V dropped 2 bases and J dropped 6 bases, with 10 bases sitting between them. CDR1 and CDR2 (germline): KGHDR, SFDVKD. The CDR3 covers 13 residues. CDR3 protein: CATSDSGTPEQYF. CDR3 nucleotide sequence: TGTGCCACCAGTGATTCCGGGACTCCCGAGCAGTACTTC.

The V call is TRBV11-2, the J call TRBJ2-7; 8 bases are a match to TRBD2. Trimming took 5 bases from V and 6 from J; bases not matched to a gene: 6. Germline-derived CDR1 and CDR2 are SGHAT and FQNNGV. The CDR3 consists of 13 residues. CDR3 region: CASSPGRASEQYF. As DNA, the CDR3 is TGTGCCAGCAGCCCCGGGAGGGCTTCCGAGCAGTACTTC.

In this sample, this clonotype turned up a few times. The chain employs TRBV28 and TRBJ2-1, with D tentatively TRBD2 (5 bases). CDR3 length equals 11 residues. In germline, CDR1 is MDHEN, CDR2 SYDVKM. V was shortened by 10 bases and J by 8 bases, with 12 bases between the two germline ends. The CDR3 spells CATRVRDEQFF. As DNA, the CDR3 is TGTGCCACGAGGGTTCGGGATGAGCAGTTCTTC.

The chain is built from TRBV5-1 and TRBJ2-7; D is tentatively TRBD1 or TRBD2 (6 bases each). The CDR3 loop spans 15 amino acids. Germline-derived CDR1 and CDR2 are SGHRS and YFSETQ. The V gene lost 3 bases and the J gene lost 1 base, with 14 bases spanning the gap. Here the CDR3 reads CASSSQGTHSYEQYF. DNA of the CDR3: TGCGCCAGCAGCTCCCAGGGGACTCATTCCTACGAGCAGTACTTC.

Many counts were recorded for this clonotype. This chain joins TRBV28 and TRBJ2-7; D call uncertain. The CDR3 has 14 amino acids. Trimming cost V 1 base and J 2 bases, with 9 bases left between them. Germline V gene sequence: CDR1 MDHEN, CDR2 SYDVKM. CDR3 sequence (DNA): TGTGCCAGCAGTTTATTAGGGCAGGCCTACGAGCAGTACTTC. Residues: CASSLLGQAYEQYF.

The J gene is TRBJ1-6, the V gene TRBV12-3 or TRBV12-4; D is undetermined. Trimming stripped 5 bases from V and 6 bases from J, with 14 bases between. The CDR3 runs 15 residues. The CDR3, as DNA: TGTGCCAGCAGTGCCGACGGTGTTGCTAATTCACCCCTCCACTTT. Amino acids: CASSADGVANSPLHF.